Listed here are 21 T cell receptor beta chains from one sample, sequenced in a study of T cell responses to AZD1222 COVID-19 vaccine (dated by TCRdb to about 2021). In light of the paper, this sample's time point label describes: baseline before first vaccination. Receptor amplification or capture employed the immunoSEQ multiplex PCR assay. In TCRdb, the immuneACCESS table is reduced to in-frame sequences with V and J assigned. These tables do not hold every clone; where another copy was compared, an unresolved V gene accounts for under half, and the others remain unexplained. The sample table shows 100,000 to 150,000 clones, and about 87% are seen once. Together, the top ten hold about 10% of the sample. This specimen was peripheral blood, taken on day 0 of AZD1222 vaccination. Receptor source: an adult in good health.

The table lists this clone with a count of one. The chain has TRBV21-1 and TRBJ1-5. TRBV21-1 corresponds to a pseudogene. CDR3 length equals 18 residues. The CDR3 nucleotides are TGTGCCAGCAGCAAAGGACGCCGGAATTCATCTAAGGATCAGCCCCAGCATTTT. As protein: CASSKGRRNSSKDQPQHF.

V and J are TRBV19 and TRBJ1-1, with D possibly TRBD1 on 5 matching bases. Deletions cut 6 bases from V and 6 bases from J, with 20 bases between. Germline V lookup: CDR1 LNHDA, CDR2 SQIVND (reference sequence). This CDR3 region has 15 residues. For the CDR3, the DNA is TGTGCCAGTAGCATTGGGGGATACTGGGGTGCTGAAGCTTTCTTT. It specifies CASSIGGYWGAEAFF.

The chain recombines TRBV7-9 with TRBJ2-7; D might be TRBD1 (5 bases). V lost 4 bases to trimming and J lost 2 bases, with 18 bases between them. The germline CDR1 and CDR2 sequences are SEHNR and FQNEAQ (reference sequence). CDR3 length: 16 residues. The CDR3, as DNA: TGTGCCAGCAGCTCCCAGGGTTCGCCTAACCCCTACGAGCAGTACTTC. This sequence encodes CASSSQGSPNPYEQYF.

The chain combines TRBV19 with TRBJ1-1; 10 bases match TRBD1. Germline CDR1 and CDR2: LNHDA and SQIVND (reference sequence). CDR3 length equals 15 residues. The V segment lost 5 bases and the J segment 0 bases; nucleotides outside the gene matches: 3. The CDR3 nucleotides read TGTGCCAGTAGTTGGGGACAGGGGATGAACACTGAAGCTTTCTTT. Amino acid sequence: CASSWGQGMNTEAFF. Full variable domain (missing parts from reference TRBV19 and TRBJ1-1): DGGITQSPKYLFRKEGQNVTLSCEQNLNHDAMYWYRQDPGQGLRLIYYSQIVNDFQKGDIAEGYSVSREKKESFPLTVTSAQKNPTAFYLCASSWGQGMNTEAFFGQGTRLTVV.

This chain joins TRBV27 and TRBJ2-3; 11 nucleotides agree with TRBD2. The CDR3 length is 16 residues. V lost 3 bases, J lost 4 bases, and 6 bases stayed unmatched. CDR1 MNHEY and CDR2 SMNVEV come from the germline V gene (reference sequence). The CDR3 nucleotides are TGTGCCAGCAGTTTTAGCGGGAGGGCGGTGGCAGATACGCAGTATTTT. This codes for CASSFSGRAVADTQYF.

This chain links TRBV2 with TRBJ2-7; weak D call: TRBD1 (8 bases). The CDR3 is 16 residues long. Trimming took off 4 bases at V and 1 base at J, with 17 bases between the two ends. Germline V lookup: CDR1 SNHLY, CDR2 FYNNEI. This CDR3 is CASSAGGQAPSYEQYF. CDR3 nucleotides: TGTGCCAGCAGTGCGGGGGGACAGGCACCTTCCTACGAGCAGTACTTC.

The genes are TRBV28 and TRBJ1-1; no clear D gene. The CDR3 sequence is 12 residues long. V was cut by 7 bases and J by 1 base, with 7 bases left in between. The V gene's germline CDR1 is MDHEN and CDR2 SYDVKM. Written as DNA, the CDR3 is TGTGCCAGCACCCAGACGAACACTGAAGCTTTCTTT. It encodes CASTQTNTEAFF.

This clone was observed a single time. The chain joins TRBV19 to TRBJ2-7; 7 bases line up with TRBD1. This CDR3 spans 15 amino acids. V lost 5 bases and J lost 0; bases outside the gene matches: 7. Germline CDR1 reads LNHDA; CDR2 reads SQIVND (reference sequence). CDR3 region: CASSPTGIGSYEQYF. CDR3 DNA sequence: TGTGCCAGTAGTCCGACAGGGATCGGCTCCTACGAGCAGTACTTC. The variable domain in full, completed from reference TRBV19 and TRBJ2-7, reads DGGITQSPKYLFRKEGQNVTLSCEQNLNHDAMYWYRQDPGQGLRLIYYSQIVNDFQKGDIAEGYSVSREKKESFPLTVTSAQKNPTAFYLCASSPTGIGSYEQYFGPGTRLTVT.

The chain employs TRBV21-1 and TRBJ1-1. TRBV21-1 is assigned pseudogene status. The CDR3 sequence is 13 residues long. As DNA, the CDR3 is TGTGCCAGCCCCAACGCGGAGAGCACTGAAGCTTTCTTT. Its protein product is CASPNAESTEAFF.

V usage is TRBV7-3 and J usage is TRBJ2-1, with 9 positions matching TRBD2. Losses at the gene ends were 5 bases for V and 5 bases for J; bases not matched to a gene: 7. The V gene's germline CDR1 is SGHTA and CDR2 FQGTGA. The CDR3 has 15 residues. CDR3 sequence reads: CASSDLGLAHNEQFF. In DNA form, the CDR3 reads TGTGCCAGCAGCGACTTGGGACTAGCCCACAATGAGCAGTTCTTC.

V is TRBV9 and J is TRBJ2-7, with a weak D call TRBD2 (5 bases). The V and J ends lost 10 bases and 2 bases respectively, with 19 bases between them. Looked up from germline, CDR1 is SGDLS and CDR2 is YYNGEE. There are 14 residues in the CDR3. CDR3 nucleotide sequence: TGTGCCGGCCGCAGATTAGCGACCACCTACGAGCAGTACTTC. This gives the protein CAGRRLATTYEQYF.

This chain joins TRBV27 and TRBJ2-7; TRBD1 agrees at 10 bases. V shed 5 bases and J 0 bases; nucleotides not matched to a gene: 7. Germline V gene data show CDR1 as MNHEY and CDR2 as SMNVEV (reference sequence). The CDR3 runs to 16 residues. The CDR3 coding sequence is TGTGCCAGCAGTCCCCAGGACAGGGGGGACTCCTACGAGCAGTACTTC. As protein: CASSPQDRGDSYEQYF.

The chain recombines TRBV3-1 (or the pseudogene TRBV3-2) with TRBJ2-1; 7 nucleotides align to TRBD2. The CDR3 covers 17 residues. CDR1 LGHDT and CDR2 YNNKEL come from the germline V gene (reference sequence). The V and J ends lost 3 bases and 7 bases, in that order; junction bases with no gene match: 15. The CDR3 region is CASSHELTRMGGNEQFF. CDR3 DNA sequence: TGTGCCAGCAGCCACGAACTGACCCGGATGGGGGGGAATGAGCAGTTCTTC.

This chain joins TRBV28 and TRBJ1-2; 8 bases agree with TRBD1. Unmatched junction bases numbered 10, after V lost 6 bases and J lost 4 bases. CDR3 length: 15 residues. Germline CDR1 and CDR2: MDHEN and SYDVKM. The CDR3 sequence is CASSSRSTGGYGYTF. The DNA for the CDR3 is TGTGCCAGCAGCAGTCGAAGTACAGGGGGCTATGGCTACACCTTC.

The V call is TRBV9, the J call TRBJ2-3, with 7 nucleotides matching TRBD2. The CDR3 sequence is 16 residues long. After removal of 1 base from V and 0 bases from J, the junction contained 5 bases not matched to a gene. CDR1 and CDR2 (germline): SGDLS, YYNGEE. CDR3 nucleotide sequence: TGTGCCAGCAGCGTACAAGCGGGGCTTAGCACAGATACGCAGTATTTT. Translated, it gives CASSVQAGLSTDTQYF.

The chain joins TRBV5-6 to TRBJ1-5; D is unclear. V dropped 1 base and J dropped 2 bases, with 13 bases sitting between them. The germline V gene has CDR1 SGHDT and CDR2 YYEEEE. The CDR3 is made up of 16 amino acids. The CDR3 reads CASSLSHGSGNQPQHF. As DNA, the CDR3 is TGTGCCAGCAGCTTGAGTCATGGCTCGGGCAATCAGCCCCAGCATTTT.

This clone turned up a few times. The CDR3: CASSSGFLDGYTF. CDR3 bases: TGTGCCAGCAGTTCAGGGTTCTTGGATGGCTACACCTTC. The chain recombines TRBV25-1 with TRBJ1-2; possible D gene TRBD1, 5 bases. The CDR3 covers 13 residues. In germline, CDR1 is MGHDK, CDR2 SYGVNS. The V gene lost 5 bases and the J gene lost 6 bases, with 13 bases spanning the gap.

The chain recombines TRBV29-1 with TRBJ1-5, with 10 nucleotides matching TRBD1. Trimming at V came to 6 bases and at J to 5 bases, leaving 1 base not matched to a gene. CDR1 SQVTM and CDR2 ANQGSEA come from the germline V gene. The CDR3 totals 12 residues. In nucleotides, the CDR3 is TGCAGCGTCGGGACAGGGGATCAGCCCCAGCATTTT. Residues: CSVGTGDQPQHF.

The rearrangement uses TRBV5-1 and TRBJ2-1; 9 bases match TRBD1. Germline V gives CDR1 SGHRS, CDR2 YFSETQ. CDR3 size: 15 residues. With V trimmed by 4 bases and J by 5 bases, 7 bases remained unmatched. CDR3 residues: CASSGRDRVDNEQFF. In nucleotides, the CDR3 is TGCGCCAGCAGCGGCCGGGACAGGGTGGACAATGAGCAGTTCTTC.

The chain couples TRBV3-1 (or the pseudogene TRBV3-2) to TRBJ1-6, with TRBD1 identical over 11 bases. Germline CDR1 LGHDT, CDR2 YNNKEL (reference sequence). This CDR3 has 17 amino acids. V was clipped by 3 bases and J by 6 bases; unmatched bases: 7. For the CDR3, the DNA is TGTGCCAGCAGCCACGGGACAGGGGGTATAGGTAATTCACCCCTCCACTTT. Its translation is CASSHGTGGIGNSPLHF.

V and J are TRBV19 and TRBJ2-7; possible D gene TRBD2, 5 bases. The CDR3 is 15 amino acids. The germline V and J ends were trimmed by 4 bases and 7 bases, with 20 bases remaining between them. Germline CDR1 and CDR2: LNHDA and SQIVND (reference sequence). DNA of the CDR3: TGTGCCAGTAGTACTGGCGGGCCTACCCCTCGGGAGCAGTACTTC. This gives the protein CASSTGGPTPREQYF.